The clone carrying this T cell receptor beta chain was detected ten times or more. Its cognate antigen is unknown. The data stem from a study of T cells in Graves' hyperthyroidism and ophthalmopathy. Study results and limitations: Blood shared most expanded thyroid clonotypes above 0.001.

With V trimmed by 4 bases and J by 0 bases, 7 bases remained unmatched. The CDR3 sequence is 16 residues long. The germline CDR1 and CDR2 sequences are SGHTA and FQGNSA. It was less than 13 ml of fresh peripheral blood that supplied the PBMCs. RNA transcripts yielded amplified TCR beta CDR3 regions. First-round RT-PCR of the TCR CDR3 relied on the HTBI primer set. MiXCR, applied by TCRdb to the multiplex PCR reads, yields one record per CDR3 protein. Of about 380,000 distinct CDR3 sequences in the sample, 18% were seen once. This chain links TRBV7-2 with TRBJ2-7; 9 bases are a match to TRBD1. The sequence was collected from a man aged 18 to 35 with Graves' ophthalmopathy. Sequenced: blood. CDR3 in DNA: TGTGCCAGCAGCTCCCTCGGACAGGGGTTCTCCTACGAGCAGTACTTC. It codes for CASSSLGQGFSYEQYF.